The entry that follows covers one TCR beta chain sequence. This clone appeared once. Its antigen is still unknown. No base quality values were provided; no much bigger clone lies one nucleotide off. Inclusive of the bounding cysteine and phenylalanine, the CDR3 is 14 residues long. Of all the DNA, just the CDR3 is kept, 42 bases in frame from base 1. Trimming costs V 4 bases and J 2 bases, and their ends lie 8 bases apart. CDR1 and CDR2 are read off the germline V gene (reference sequence) as WNHNN and SYGVQD. TCRbeta CDR3 regions were amplified from genomic DNA using the immunoSEQ Assay, a bias-controlled multiplex PCR. In the original analysis: Nucleated cell counts per sample were estimated from amplification of reference gene primers within the assay. To quantify the absolute abundance of each unique TCRbeta CDR3 rearrangement, sequence reads were collapsed and filtered. Productive Simpson clonality was computed per sample as the square root of Simpson's diversity index over productive rearrangements. TCRdb limited this immuneACCESS table to in-frame rearrangements with V and J called. A share of clones is missing; checked studies link under half to unresolved V genes, and the rest is unexplained. That table gives V, J and clone size, and the DNA gave D and trimming. The sample records 55,000 to 80,000 clones, 85% to 90% of which are singletons. Under 3% of the sample belongs to the ten largest clones.

These data belong to a study of blood T cell repertoires in COVID-19 (dated by TCRdb to between 2020 and 2021). Study-level background: The collaborator samples originated in the United States, Italy and Spain and spanned the acute and convalescent phases of COVID-19. The prospective study material was composed of cDNA or gDNA derived from T cells, B-cell-depleted T cells, or PBMCs. The dataset comprised deeply sampled blood TCRbeta repertoires from subjects exposed to, actively infected with, or recovered from COVID-19. The repertoires were released in a freely available public database intended as a resource for research on the immune response to SARS-CoV-2. Samples were obtained from the ongoing ImmuneRACE study (first 160 participants) and from some 1,300 subjects provided by 6 global collaborators. The sample metadata nearly always contained a de-identified subject ID, COVID-19 status, age in years and sex. Where HLA class I and class II types were available, the types were taken from metadata supplied by the sample provider, not from assay-based typing. Points the paper makes about the study in general: The quantity of clinical and demographic metadata differed by source and by participant and was supplied without curation.

Collaborating institutions collected whole blood in K2EDTA tubes following their own protocols. Collaborator samples were shipped for TCRbeta analysis as frozen whole blood, isolated PBMCs, or DNA extracted from either sample type. The chain is encoded by TRBV10-1 joined to TRBJ2-2, with no reliable assignment of the D segment. The material sequenced was peripheral blood. The receptor's source is a man between 45 and 60 years old with acute or convalescent COVID-19. The DNA reads as follows: TGCGCCAGCAGTGTGGAGTACAACACCGGGGAGCTGTTTTTT. Its translation reads: CASSVEYNTGELFF.